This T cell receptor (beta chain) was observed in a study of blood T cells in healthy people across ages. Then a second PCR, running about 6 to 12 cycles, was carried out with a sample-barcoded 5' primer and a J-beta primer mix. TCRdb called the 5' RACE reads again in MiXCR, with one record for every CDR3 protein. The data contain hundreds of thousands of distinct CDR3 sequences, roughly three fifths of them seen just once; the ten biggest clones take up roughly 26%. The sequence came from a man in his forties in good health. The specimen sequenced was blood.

The CDR3 DNA reads as TGTGCCAGCAGCCTAGGAGCAGGGTTGGGGAGCAATCAGCCCCAGCATTTT. Translating gives CASSLGAGLGSNQPQHF. The rearrangement uses TRBV7-2 and TRBJ1-5; the D gene is possibly TRBD1 (5 bases). Trimming removed 5 bases at V and 1 base at J, with 18 bases between. This CDR3 is built from 17 residues. The V gene's germline CDR1 is SGHTA and CDR2 FQGNSA.